This T cell receptor (beta chain) was obtained from a study of blood T cell repertoires in COVID-19. Overall study: The study drew acute and convalescent COVID-19 samples from the United States, Italy and Spain. The analysed material was cDNA or gDNA that came from T cells, B-cell-depleted T cells, or PBMCs.

Trimming took off 0 bases at V and 12 bases at J, with 20 bases between the two ends. The CDR3 extends over 16 amino acids. Looked up from germline, CDR1 is LGHNT and CDR2 is FRNRAP. Profiled with immunoSEQ multiplex PCR; TCRdb holds only in-frame clones, not every one. The table includes 130,000 to 150,000 clones, around 80% detected once. The source material was peripheral blood. This receptor was taken from a human donor with acute or convalescent COVID-19. The donor label of this sample is uncertain. This sequence joins TRBV12-5 and TRBJ1-4; D is uncertain. CDR3 bases: TGTGCTAGTGGTTTGGTTCCTGTAACGCTTACGGAGGAACTGTTTTTT. Translation: CASGLVPVTLTEELFF.